The next 23 T cell receptor beta chains were all read from a single sample in a study of low-dose radiotherapy and immunotherapy resistance in tumors. The PCR that amplified TCRs ran for approximately 20 cycles, relying on a constant-region primer and a V-primer adapter. TCRdb recomputed calls from the reads with MiXCR, one row per CDR3 protein. The sample lists tens of thousands of distinct CDR3 sequences, approximately 12% occurring once. Indicated time point: before trial treatment. This sample comprised PBMCs, obtained before treatment. Receptors were obtained from a female donor with ovarian cancer.

This clonotype was seen at least ten times. J is TRBJ2-3 and V is TRBV2; D assignment may be TRBD1 or TRBD2 (5 bases each). Trimming removed 4 bases at V and 2 bases at J, with 7 bases between. Germline V gives CDR1 SNHLY, CDR2 FYNNEI. This CDR3 has 13 residues. Here the CDR3 reads CASSGDVTDTQYF. The CDR3, as DNA: TGTGCCAGCAGTGGGGACGTCACAGATACGCAGTATTTT. Complete variable domain (other parts from reference TRBV2 and TRBJ2-3): EPEVTQTPSHQVTQMGQEVILRCVPISNHLYFYWYRQILGQKVEFLVSFYNNEISEKSEIFDDQFSVERPDGSNFTLKIRSTKLEDSAMYFCASSGDVTDTQYFGPGTRLTVL.

The table lists this clonotype with many counts. This chain connects TRBV20-1 to TRBJ2-7, with 8 bases aligning to TRBD2. Germline CDR1 and CDR2: DFQATT and SNEGSKA (reference sequence). The CDR3 sequence is 16 residues long. The ends lost 3 bases at V and 2 bases at J; junction bases unmatched: 12. CDR3 loop: CSARRGSGSLTYEQYF. In nucleotides, the CDR3 is TGCAGTGCTAGGAGGGGAAGCGGGAGCCTAACCTACGAGCAGTACTTC.

At least ten counts were recorded for this clonotype. A junction boundary mismatches the germline segment, possibly from a read error. CDR3 residues: CASRGGSPGQGANF. The DNA of the CDR3 is TGTGCCAGCAGAGGAGGTTCCCCGGGACAGGGGGCGAACTTC. This chain connects TRBV6-2 or TRBV6-3 to TRBJ2-7; 12 bases align to TRBD1. The CDR3 is made up of 14 amino acids. Germline loops: CDR1 MNHEY, CDR2 SVGEGT.

This clonotype was seen repeatedly, ten times or more. The rearrangement joins TRBV4-1 to TRBJ1-1, with 7 bases identical to TRBD1. Germline assignment: CDR1 MGHRA and CDR2 YSYEKL. The CDR3 is 16 residues long. V shed 3 bases, J shed 0 bases, and the junction held 7 bases outside the gene matches. The CDR3 nucleotides are TGCGCCAGCAGCCAGTTAATGGGACAGCTGAACACTGAAGCTTTCTTT. Amino acids: CASSQLMGQLNTEAFF.

This clonotype has ten or more counts. This chain connects TRBV5-1 to TRBJ1-2; 9 bases are a match to TRBD1. The J segment lost 4 bases and the V segment lost 0 bases, leaving 13 bases of the junction unmatched. The V gene's germline CDR1 is SGHRS and CDR2 YFSETQ. CDR3 size: 18 residues. The CDR3 DNA sequence: TGCGCCAGCAGCTTGGAGGCCTTACAGGGGGCTCTCGGCTATGGCTACACCTTC. It codes for CASSLEALQGALGYGYTF.

Many counts were recorded for this clonotype. This chain joins TRBV7-3 and TRBJ2-1; 7 positions agree with TRBD2. The CDR3 is made up of 16 amino acids. With V trimmed by 5 bases and J by 2 bases, 9 bases remained unmatched. CDR1 and CDR2 (germline): SGHTA, FQGTGA. CDR3 DNA sequence: TGTGCCAGCAGCGGGACCGGGACTAACCCCTACAATGAGCAGTTCTTC. This encodes CASSGTGTNPYNEQFF.

This chain connects TRBV28 to TRBJ1-5; unclear D gene. Germline CDR1 MDHEN, CDR2 SYDVKM. Deletions cut 6 bases from V and 0 bases from J, with 9 bases between. The CDR3 covers 14 residues. CDR3 nucleotides: TGTGCCAGCAGGAGAACAAGTAGCAATCAGCCCCAGCATTTT. This gives the protein CASRRTSSNQPQHF.

This clonotype was observed at least ten times. The chain is built from TRBV6-6 and TRBJ2-2; 8 bases line up with TRBD2. The CDR3 has 18 residues. J was trimmed by 4 bases and V by 0 bases; bases with no gene match: 10. Germline lookup yields CDR1 MNHNY and CDR2 SVGAGI (reference sequence). CDR3 loop: CASSYSIGVAGFTGELFF. CDR3 nucleotide sequence: TGTGCCAGCAGTTACTCGATTGGGGTAGCGGGGTTCACCGGGGAGCTGTTTTTT.

The rearrangement uses TRBV6-5 and TRBJ2-1; a weak D match, TRBD2 (5 bases). Per the germline V gene, CDR1 is MNHEY and CDR2 is SVGAGI. The CDR3 is 14 residues long. Trimming took 2 bases from V and 6 from J, leaving 11 bases between them. The chain's CDR3 is CASSYERPTNEQFF. The CDR3 DNA sequence: TGTGCCAGCAGTTACGAGCGGCCGACCAATGAGCAGTTCTTC.

This clonotype was picked up many times. The V and J genes are TRBV6-5 and TRBJ2-7, with TRBD1 identical over 9 bases. The germline V gene encodes CDR1 MNHEY and CDR2 SVGAGI. The CDR3 runs to 13 residues. The J segment lost 6 bases and the V segment lost 7 bases, leaving 7 bases of the junction unmatched. CDR3 nucleotides: TGTGCCAGCAAGACGGACAGGGGAGGCGAGCAGTACTTC. It is translated as CASKTDRGGEQYF.

This clonotype has at least ten counts. The V and J genes are TRBV10-3 and TRBJ1-2; no clear D gene. CDR3 size: 14 residues. Trimming removed 0 bases from V and 3 bases from J, with 8 bases in between. CDR1 and CDR2 from the germline V gene are ENHRY and SYGVKD. CDR3 DNA sequence: TGTGCCATCAGTGAGTCGGAGACGGACTATGGCTACACCTTC. Amino acid sequence: CAISESETDYGYTF.

This clonotype occurred many times. V and J are TRBV9 and TRBJ1-6; D is undetermined. CDR1 SGDLS and CDR2 YYNGEE come from the germline V gene. This CDR3 contains 12 residues. Deletions cut 4 bases from V and 9 bases from J, with 8 bases between. The CDR3 sequence: CASSPEGSPLHF. The CDR3 nucleotides are TGTGCCAGCAGCCCCGAAGGTTCACCCCTCCACTTT.

This clonotype was observed a few times. The rearrangement joins TRBV12-5 to TRBJ2-2; TRBD2 agrees at 11 bases. Germline lookup yields CDR1 LGHNT and CDR2 FRNRAP. The CDR3 has 16 residues. Trimming at V came to 6 bases and at J to 0 bases, leaving 3 bases not matched to a gene. CDR3 protein: CASGPLAGANTGELFF. In DNA form, the CDR3 reads TGTGCTAGTGGCCCACTAGCGGGAGCGAACACCGGGGAGCTGTTTTTT.

This clonotype was seen ten or more times. This chain connects TRBV9 to TRBJ1-6, with D uncertain. The ends were cut back, 3 bases at V and 10 bases at J, with 8 bases in the middle. CDR3 length: 12 residues. In germline, CDR1 is SGDLS, CDR2 YYNGEE. The CDR3 nucleotides read TGTGCCAGCAGCGGAGTTGGGTCACCCCTCCACTTT. Translating gives CASSGVGSPLHF.

This clonotype was seen at least ten times. V and J are TRBV20-1 and TRBJ1-5; TRBD1 agrees at 9 bases. The CDR3 loop spans 16 amino acids. CDR1 is DFQATT and CDR2 is SNEGSKA in the germline V gene (reference sequence). V shed 5 bases and J 4 bases; nucleotides not matched to a gene: 12. The CDR3 nucleotides are TGCAGTGCTCCTTCCTCTCTGACAGGGGGTAATCAGCCCCAGCATTTT. Protein product: CSAPSSLTGGNQPQHF.

This clonotype was seen ten or more times. The chain couples TRBV20-1 to TRBJ2-2, with TRBD2 identical over 11 bases. Germline loops: CDR1 DFQATT, CDR2 SNEGSKA (reference sequence). V shed 6 bases and J 0 bases; nucleotides not matched to a gene: 6. The CDR3 spans 16 residues. CDR3: CSARLAGGSNTGELFF. The CDR3 nucleotides are TGCAGTGCCCGGCTAGCGGGGGGCTCGAACACCGGGGAGCTGTTTTTT.

The chain has TRBV5-4 and TRBJ2-1, with 8 bases fitting TRBD2. Per the germline V gene, CDR1 is SGHNT and CDR2 is YYREEE (reference sequence). There are 15 residues in the CDR3. The J segment lost 4 bases and the V segment lost 2 bases, leaving 5 bases of the junction unmatched. CDR3 DNA: TGTGCCAGCAGCTTTGCGGGGGGCGGGTACAATGAGCAGTTCTTC. It encodes CASSFAGGGYNEQFF.

As concerns this clonotype: A single base is all that separates this from a far larger clone, so a read error is likely. V and J are TRBV6-5 and TRBJ2-5; tentatively, D is TRBD2 (6 bases). From germline, CDR1 is MNHEY and CDR2 SVGAGI. CDR3 size: 14 residues. The CDR3, as DNA: TGTGCCAACAGTGTCCCGGGGGAAGGAGAGACCCAGTACTTC. Translating gives CANSVPGEGETQYF.

This clonotype was detected ten times or more. V usage is TRBV5-4 and J usage is TRBJ2-4; the D gene is possibly TRBD2 (5 bases). Germline CDR1 SGHNT, CDR2 YYREEE (reference sequence). V was cut by 4 bases and J by 0 bases, with 8 bases left in between. The CDR3 contains 14 residues. CDR3 in amino acids: CASSDGLAKNIQYF. CDR3 bases: TGTGCCAGCAGCGATGGACTAGCCAAAAACATTCAGTACTTC.

This clonotype was counted ten times or more. In DNA, the CDR3 is TGTGCCAGCAGCTACACGACAGGGACCGGGGAGCTGTTTTTT. It codes for CASSYTTGTGELFF. This rearrangement joins TRBV6-5 to TRBJ2-2; TRBD1 aligns across 7 bases. The J segment lost 5 bases and the V segment lost 6 bases, leaving 6 bases of the junction unmatched. The CDR3 loop spans 14 amino acids. In germline, CDR1 is MNHEY, CDR2 SVGAGI.

This clonotype was picked up a small number of times. The chain combines TRBV20-1 with TRBJ1-1, with D hard to call. Germline V gene sequence: CDR1 DFQATT, CDR2 SNEGSKA (reference sequence). This CDR3 is 12 amino acids long. The CDR3 sequence is CRCLGANTEAFF. CDR3 DNA sequence: TGCAGGTGTTTGGGTGCTAACACTGAAGCTTTCTTT.

The sample holds many counts of this clonotype. The J gene is TRBJ2-1, the V gene TRBV5-1; weak D call: TRBD2 (5 bases). With 0 bases removed from V and 6 bases from J, the gap between germline ends came to 10 bases. This CDR3 spans 14 amino acids. Germline CDR1 reads SGHRS; CDR2 reads YFSETQ. CDR3 bases: TGCGCCAGCAGCTTGGTGGCTAGCTCCAATGAGCAGTTCTTC. Encoded protein: CASSLVASSNEQFF.

This clonotype has ten or more counts. The chain joins TRBV29-1 to TRBJ2-1; 8 bases are a match to TRBD2. The CDR3 extends over 13 amino acids. Trimming removed 6 bases from V and 7 bases from J; junction bases left unmatched: 8. Germline assignment: CDR1 SQVTM and CDR2 ANQGSEA. The CDR3 DNA follows: TGCAGCGTCGTGCGCGGGGGGCCGAATGAGCAGTTCTTC. Residues: CSVVRGGPNEQFF.